Presented here are 17 T cell receptor beta chains from one specimen sequenced in a study of CD8+CD57+ T cells in acquired aplastic anemia. Using genomic DNA as the template, TCR beta VDJ and CDR3 profiling was carried out. TCRdb re-called the reads with MiXCR, one entry per CDR3 protein. In the table there are roughly 170,000 distinct CDR3 sequences, about 64% of which are singletons. The material sequenced was sorted CD4+, CD8+, or CD8+CD57+ T cells (not recorded which) from PBMCs. The origin of the receptors is a human donor in good health.

V is TRBV15 and J is TRBJ1-6, with D tentatively TRBD1 (6 bases). V was pared by 3 bases and J by 0 bases, with 12 bases between. This CDR3 has 17 amino acids. The germline CDR1 and CDR2 sequences are LNHNV and YYDKDF (reference sequence). Here the CDR3 DNA reads TGTGCCACCAGCAGGGGGGACACGGGCTCCTATAATTCACCCCTCCACTTT. Translating gives CATSRGDTGSYNSPLHF.

This chain connects TRBV29-1 to TRBJ2-1; 9 nucleotides line up with TRBD1. The CDR3 length is 13 residues. Germline CDR1 reads SQVTM; CDR2 reads ANQGSEA. The junction had 6 bases not matched to a gene; V was cut back by 4 bases and J by 8 bases. The CDR3 sequence is CSVVGTGRDEQFF. CDR3 in DNA: TGCAGCGTTGTGGGGACAGGGCGGGATGAGCAGTTCTTC.

V gene TRBV2 combines with J gene TRBJ1-1, with D possibly TRBD1 on 6 matching bases. Deletions cut 6 bases from V and 4 bases from J, with 9 bases between. The CDR3 covers 12 residues. Germline CDR1 and CDR2: SNHLY and FYNNEI. CDR3 protein: CASRTGLTEAFF. In DNA, the CDR3 is TGTGCCAGCAGGACAGGACTCACTGAAGCTTTCTTT.

The V gene is TRBV5-1, the J gene TRBJ2-3; 8 bases align to TRBD2. Trimming removed 4 bases from V and 4 bases from J; junction bases left unmatched: 5. This CDR3 is 14 amino acids long. CDR1 is SGHRS, CDR2 YFSETQ, per germline. The CDR3 protein is CASSPTSASDTQYF. The DNA of the CDR3 is TGCGCCAGCAGCCCGACTAGCGCCTCAGATACGCAGTATTTT.

V gene TRBV11-3 combines with J gene TRBJ2-1; 7 nucleotides align to TRBD2. The CDR3 is 15 amino acids. Germline-derived CDR1 and CDR2 are SGHNT and YENEEA. Trimming took 5 bases from V and 7 from J; bases not matched to a gene: 11. CDR3 loop: CASSPKRGGANEQFF. CDR3 bases: TGTGCCAGCAGCCCGAAGCGGGGCGGAGCAAATGAGCAGTTCTTC.

The V call is TRBV20-1, the J call TRBJ1-2; D is possibly TRBD1 (6 bases). Germline CDR1 and CDR2: DFQATT and SNEGSKA (reference sequence). Between the trimmed V and J ends, which lost 1 base and 7 bases, there was a span of 13 bases. The length of the CDR3 is 13 residues. CDR3 sequence reads: CSARVPGGGGYTF. CDR3 in DNA: TGCAGTGCTAGAGTCCCTGGGGGCGGTGGCTACACCTTC.

This chain uses TRBV29-1 with TRBJ1-1; D is unclear. Germline loops: CDR1 SQVTM, CDR2 ANQGSEA. The CDR3 contains 12 residues. V was cut by 3 bases and J by 5 bases, with 10 bases left in between. CDR3 DNA: TGCAGCGTTGATAGGGTGGGAACTGAAGCTTTCTTT. This sequence encodes CSVDRVGTEAFF.

This clonotype was recorded many times. CDR3 sequence (DNA): TGTGCCAGCAGAGGACAGGCCCGTGATAGGGGCGGGGAGCTGTTTTTT. The encoded protein is CASRGQARDRGGELFF. The chain couples TRBV6-1 to TRBJ2-2; TRBD1 matches 7 bases. J gave up 7 bases and V 6 bases, and 14 bases lay outside the gene matches. CDR1 MNHNS and CDR2 SASEGT come from the germline V gene. The CDR3 consists of 16 residues.

This clonotype was observed once. The V and J genes are TRBV28 and TRBJ1-2; D ambiguous. The CDR3 is 13 residues long. Trimming cost V 5 bases and J 4 bases, with 11 bases left between them. Germline V gives CDR1 MDHEN, CDR2 SYDVKM. In DNA form, the CDR3 reads TGTGCCAGCAGTCCCAGGCAGTTCTATGGCTACACCTTC. Residues: CASSPRQFYGYTF.

This clonotype came up many times. This sequence joins TRBV9 and TRBJ2-1; 7 bases map to TRBD1. CDR1 is SGDLS, CDR2 YYNGEE, per germline. The CDR3 runs 13 residues. With 2 bases clipped from V and 7 bases from J, the junction kept 3 bases outside the gene matches. CDR3 sequence reads: CASSVTGVNEQFF. The CDR3 DNA reads TGTGCCAGCAGCGTTACAGGGGTAAATGAGCAGTTCTTC. The whole variable domain, filled in from reference TRBV9 and TRBJ2-1, reads DSGVTQTPKHLITATGQRVTLRCSPRSGDLSVYWYQQSLDQGLQFLIQYYNGEERAKGNILERFSAQQFPDLHSELNLSSLELGDSALYFCASSVTGVNEQFFGPGTRLTVL.

The chain joins TRBV7-6 to TRBJ2-7, with D perhaps being TRBD1 or TRBD2 (5 bases each). The CDR3 is made up of 14 amino acids. The V gene's germline CDR1 is SGHVS and CDR2 FNYEAQ. Trimming took off 1 base at V and 5 bases at J, with 12 bases between the two ends. The CDR3 loop is CASSLGGTVNEQYF. The CDR3 nucleotides are TGTGCCAGCAGCTTAGGGGGGACCGTAAACGAGCAGTACTTC.

The chain combines TRBV12-3 or TRBV12-4 with TRBJ1-5; the D is unclear. Trimming shortened V by 3 bases and J by 3 bases, and 6 bases separated the two germline ends. The CDR3 has 13 amino acids. In DNA form, the CDR3 reads TGTGCCAGCAGTTTCGAACACAATCAGCCCCAGCATTTT. It specifies CASSFEHNQPQHF.

This clonotype was picked up a small number of times. The rearrangement joins TRBV20-1 to TRBJ2-7; 7 positions match TRBD2. The length of the CDR3 is 15 residues. Germline V gene lookup returns CDR1 DFQATT and CDR2 SNEGSKA (reference sequence). V was pared by 0 bases and J by 3 bases, with 8 bases of the junction left unmatched. CDR3 DNA: TGCAGTGCTAGAGATGAGCAGCGGGATTTCTACGAGCAGTACTTC. This sequence encodes CSARDEQRDFYEQYF.

The chain has TRBV10-1 and TRBJ2-2; D not resolved. This CDR3 spans 14 amino acids. CDR1 is WNHNN, CDR2 SYGVQD, per germline (reference sequence). The germline V and J ends were trimmed by 2 bases and 4 bases, with 8 bases remaining between them. This CDR3 reads CASSERQLTGELFF. Written as DNA, the CDR3 is TGCGCCAGCAGTGAGCGTCAGCTCACCGGGGAGCTGTTTTTT.

The CDR3: CASSSVGGTYGYTF. The CDR3 DNA follows: TGTGCCAGCAGTTCGGTCGGGGGGACCTATGGCTACACCTTC. This chain connects TRBV11-1 to TRBJ1-2, with D perhaps matching TRBD1 (5 bases). Between the trimmed V and J ends, which lost 6 bases and 4 bases, there was a span of 15 bases. CDR3 length equals 14 residues. The germline V gene has CDR1 SGHAT and CDR2 FQDESV (reference sequence). The full variable domain, in which reference TRBV11-1 and TRBJ1-2 provide the parts outside the CDR3, is EAEVAQSPRYKITEKSQAVAFWCDPISGHATLYWYRQILGQGPELLVQFQDESVVDDSQLPKDRFSAERLKGVDSTLKIQPAELGDSAMYLCASSSVGGTYGYTFGSGTRLTVV.

This clonotype was seen a handful of times. The chain uses TRBV7-8 and TRBJ2-7, with 10 bases that match TRBD1. The CDR3 has 15 amino acids. After removal of 5 bases from V and 4 bases from J, the junction contained 8 bases not matched to a gene. Germline CDR1 and CDR2: SGHVS and FQNEAQ. The CDR3 coding sequence is TGTGCCAGCAGCCATACGACAGGGGGCGGGTACGAGCAGTACTTC. Translation gives CASSHTTGGGYEQYF.

This clonotype was seen more than once but under ten times. The rearrangement uses TRBV7-9 and TRBJ2-1; D is unresolved. With 3 bases removed from V and 7 bases from J, the gap between germline ends came to 7 bases. The CDR3 spans 12 residues. The germline gives CDR1 SEHNR, CDR2 FQNEAQ (reference sequence). The CDR3 nucleotides are TGTGCCAGCAGCTTGGTAGGAAATGAGCAGTTCTTC. The encoded protein is CASSLVGNEQFF.